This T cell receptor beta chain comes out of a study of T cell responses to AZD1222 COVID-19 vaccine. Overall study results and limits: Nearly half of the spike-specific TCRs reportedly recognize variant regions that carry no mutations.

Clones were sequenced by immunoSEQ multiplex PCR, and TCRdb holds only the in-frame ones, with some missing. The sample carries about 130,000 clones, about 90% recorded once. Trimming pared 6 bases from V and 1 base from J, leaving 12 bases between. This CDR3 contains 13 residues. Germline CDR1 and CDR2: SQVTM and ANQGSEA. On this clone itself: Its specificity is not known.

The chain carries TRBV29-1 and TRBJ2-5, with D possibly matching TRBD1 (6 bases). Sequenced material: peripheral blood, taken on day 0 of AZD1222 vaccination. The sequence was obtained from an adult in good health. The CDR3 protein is CSVFRGIQETQYF. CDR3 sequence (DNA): TGCAGCGTCTTTAGGGGGATCCAAGAGACCCAGTACTTC.